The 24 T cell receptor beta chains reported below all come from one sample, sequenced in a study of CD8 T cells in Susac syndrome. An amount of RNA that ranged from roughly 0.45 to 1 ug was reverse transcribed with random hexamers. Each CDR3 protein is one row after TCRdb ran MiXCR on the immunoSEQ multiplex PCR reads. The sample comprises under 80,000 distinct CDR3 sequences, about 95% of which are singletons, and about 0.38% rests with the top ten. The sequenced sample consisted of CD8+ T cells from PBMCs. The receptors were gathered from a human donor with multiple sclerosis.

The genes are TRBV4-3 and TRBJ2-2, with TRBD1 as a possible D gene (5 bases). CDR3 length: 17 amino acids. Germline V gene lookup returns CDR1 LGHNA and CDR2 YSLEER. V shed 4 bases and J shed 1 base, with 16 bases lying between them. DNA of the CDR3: TGCGCCAGCAGCCCACCCCTGGACACATTGAACACCGGGGAGCTGTTTTTT. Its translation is CASSPPLDTLNTGELFF.

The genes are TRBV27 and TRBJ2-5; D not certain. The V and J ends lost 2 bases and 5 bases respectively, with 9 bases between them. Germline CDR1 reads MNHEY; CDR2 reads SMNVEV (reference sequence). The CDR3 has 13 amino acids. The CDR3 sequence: CASSLRIGETQYF. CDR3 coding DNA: TGTGCCAGCAGTTTAAGGATCGGGGAGACCCAGTACTTC.

As DNA, the CDR3 is TGTGCCAGCAGCCCGAACCGAGGGGAGGGCGGCACTGAAGCTTTCTTT. It specifies CASSPNRGEGGTEAFF. V gene TRBV7-9 combines with J gene TRBJ1-1; weak D call: TRBD1 (5 bases). In germline, CDR1 is SEHNR, CDR2 FQNEAQ (reference sequence). Trimming took 5 bases from V and 4 from J, leaving 20 bases between them. The CDR3 is made up of 16 amino acids.

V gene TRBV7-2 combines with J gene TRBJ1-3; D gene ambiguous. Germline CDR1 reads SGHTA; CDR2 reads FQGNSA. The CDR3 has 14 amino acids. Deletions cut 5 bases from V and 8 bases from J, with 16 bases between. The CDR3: CASSLFPGQDTIYF. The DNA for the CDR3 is TGTGCCAGCAGCCTCTTCCCCGGCCAGGACACCATATATTTT.

CDR3 coding DNA: TGCGCCAGCAGCTTGGCCGGGGACAGGGGCAGGGATACGCAGTATTTT. Its protein is CASSLAGDRGRDTQYF. The chain carries TRBV5-1 and TRBJ2-3; TRBD1 agrees at 10 bases. This CDR3 contains 16 residues. The J segment lost 6 bases and the V segment lost 0 bases, leaving 7 bases of the junction unmatched. Per germline, CDR1 SGHRS and CDR2 YFSETQ.

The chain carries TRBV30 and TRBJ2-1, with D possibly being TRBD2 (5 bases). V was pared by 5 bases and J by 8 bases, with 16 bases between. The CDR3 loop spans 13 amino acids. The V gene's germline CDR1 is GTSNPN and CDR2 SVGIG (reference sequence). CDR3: CAWGSVASYEQFF. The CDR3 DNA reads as TGTGCCTGGGGGAGCGTCGCGAGCTATGAGCAGTTCTTC.

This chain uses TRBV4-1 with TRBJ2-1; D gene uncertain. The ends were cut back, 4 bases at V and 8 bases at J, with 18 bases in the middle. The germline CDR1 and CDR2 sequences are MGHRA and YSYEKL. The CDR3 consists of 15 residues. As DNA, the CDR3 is TGCGCCAGCAGCCCGAACCCGTCCGACACGGATGAGCAGTTCTTC. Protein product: CASSPNPSDTDEQFF.

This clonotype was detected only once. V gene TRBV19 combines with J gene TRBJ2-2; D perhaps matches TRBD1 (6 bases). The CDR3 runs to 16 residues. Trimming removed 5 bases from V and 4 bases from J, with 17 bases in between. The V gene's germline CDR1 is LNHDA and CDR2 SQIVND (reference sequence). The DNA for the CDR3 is TGTGCCAGTAGTCCTTACCGGGACATCTTCACCGGGGAGCTGTTTTTT. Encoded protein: CASSPYRDIFTGELFF.

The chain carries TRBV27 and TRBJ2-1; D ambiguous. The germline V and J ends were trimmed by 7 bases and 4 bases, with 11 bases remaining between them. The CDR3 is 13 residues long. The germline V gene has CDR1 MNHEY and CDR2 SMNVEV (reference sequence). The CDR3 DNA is TGTGCCAGCATACACATAGGATACAATGAGCAGTTCTTC. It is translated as CASIHIGYNEQFF.

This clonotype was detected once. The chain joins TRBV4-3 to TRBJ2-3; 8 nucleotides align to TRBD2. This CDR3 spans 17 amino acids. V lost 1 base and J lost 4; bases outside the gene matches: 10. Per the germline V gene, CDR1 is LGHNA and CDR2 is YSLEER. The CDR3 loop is CASSQGTGGGYADTQYF. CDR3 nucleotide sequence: TGCGCCAGCAGCCAAGGAACTGGCGGGGGGTATGCAGATACGCAGTATTTT.

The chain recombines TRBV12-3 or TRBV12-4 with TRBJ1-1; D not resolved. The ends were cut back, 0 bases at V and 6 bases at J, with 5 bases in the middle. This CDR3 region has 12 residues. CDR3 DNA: TGTGCCAGCAGTTTAGCAGGGCCTGAAGCTTTCTTT. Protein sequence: CASSLAGPEAFF.

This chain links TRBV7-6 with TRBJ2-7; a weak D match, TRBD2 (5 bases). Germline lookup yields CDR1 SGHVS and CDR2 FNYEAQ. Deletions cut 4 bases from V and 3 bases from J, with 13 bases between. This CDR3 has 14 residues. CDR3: CASSSRTEDYEQYF. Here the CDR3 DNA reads TGTGCCAGCAGCTCACGGACGGAGGACTACGAGCAGTACTTC.

CDR3 DNA: TGTGCCAGCAGCGAAGGGACTAGCGGGAGCTCCTACAATGAGCAGTTCTTC. Translation gives CASSEGTSGSSYNEQFF. This rearrangement joins TRBV7-9 to TRBJ2-1; 14 bases fit TRBD2. Germline V lookup: CDR1 SEHNR, CDR2 FQNEAQ (reference sequence). Trimming removed 5 bases from V and 0 bases from J; junction bases left unmatched: 3. The CDR3 sequence is 17 residues long.

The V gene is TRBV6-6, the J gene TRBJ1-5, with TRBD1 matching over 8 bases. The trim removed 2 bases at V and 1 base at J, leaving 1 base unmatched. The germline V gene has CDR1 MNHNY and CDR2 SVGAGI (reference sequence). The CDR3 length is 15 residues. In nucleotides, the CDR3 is TGTGCCAGCAGTTACACAGGGGGGAGCAATCAGCCCCAGCATTTT. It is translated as CASSYTGGSNQPQHF.

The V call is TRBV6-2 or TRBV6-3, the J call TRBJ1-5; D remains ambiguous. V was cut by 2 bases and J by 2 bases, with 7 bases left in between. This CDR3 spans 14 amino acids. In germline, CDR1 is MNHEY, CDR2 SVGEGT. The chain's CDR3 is CASSYGERNQPQHF. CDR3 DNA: TGTGCCAGCAGTTACGGGGAACGCAATCAGCCCCAGCATTTT.

CDR3 in amino acids: CASGPSQEQPQHF. The CDR3 DNA reads TGTGCCTCGGGCCCCTCTCAGGAGCAGCCCCAGCATTTT. This rearrangement joins TRBV19 to TRBJ1-5, with D unclear. Germline CDR1 and CDR2: LNHDA and SQIVND (reference sequence). V lost 11 bases and J lost 7, with 18 bases in between. The CDR3 is 13 residues long.

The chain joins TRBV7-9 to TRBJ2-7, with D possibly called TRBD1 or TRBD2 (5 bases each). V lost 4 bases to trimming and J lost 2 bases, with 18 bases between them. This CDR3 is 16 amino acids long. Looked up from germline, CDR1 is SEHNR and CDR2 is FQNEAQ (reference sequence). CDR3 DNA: TGTGCCAGCAGCTCGTCCGGGGCCCCGCAGGCCTACGAGCAGTACTTC. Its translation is CASSSSGAPQAYEQYF.

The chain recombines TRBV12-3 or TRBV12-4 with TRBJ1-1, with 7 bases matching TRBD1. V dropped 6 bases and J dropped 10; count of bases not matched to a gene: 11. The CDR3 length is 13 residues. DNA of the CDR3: TGTGCCAGCAGAGGGGGCAGAGCCCAAGGAGCTTTCTTT. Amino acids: CASRGGRAQGAFF.

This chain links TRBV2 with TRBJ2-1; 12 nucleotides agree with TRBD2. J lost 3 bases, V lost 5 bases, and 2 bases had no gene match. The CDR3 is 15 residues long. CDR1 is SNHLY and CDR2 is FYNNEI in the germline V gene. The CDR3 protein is CASSTTSGGYNEQFF. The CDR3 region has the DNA TGTGCCAGCAGTACGACTAGCGGGGGCTACAATGAGCAGTTCTTC.

CDR3 in amino acids: CASSSRQGRDEQYF. CDR3 sequence (DNA): TGTGCCAGCAGTTCTCGACAGGGTCGGGACGAGCAGTACTTC. The V and J genes are TRBV27 and TRBJ2-7; 7 nucleotides align to TRBD1. Germline trimming cut 4 bases from V and 5 bases from J; bases unmatched to any gene: 8. CDR1 and CDR2 from the germline V gene are MNHEY and SMNVEV (reference sequence). CDR3 length: 14 residues.

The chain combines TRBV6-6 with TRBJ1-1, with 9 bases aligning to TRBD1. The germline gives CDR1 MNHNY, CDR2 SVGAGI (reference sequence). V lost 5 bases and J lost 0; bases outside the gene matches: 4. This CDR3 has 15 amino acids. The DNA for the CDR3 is TGTGCCAGCAGTACCGGGACAGGGCTGAACACTGAAGCTTTCTTT. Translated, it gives CASSTGTGLNTEAFF.

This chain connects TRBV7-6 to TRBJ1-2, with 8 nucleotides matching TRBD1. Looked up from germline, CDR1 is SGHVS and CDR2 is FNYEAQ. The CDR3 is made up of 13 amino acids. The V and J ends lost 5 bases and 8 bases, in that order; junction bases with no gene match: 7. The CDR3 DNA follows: TGTGCCAGCAGCAACGGACAGGGCTGGGGCTACACCTTC. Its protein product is CASSNGQGWGYTF.

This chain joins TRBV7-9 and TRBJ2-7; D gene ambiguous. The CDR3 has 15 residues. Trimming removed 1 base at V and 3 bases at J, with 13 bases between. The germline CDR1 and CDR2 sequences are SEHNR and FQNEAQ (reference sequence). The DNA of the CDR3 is TGTGCCAGCAGCTTAGGGTTTCTTGACCGCTACGAGCAGTACTTC. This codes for CASSLGFLDRYEQYF. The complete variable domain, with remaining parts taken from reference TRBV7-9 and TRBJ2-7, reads DTGVSQNPRHKITKRGQNVTFRCDPISEHNRLYWYRQTLGQGPEFLTYFQNEAQLEKSRLLSDRFSAERPKGSFSTLEIQRTEQGDSAMYLCASSLGFLDRYEQYFGPGTRLTVT.

The CDR3 protein is CASSPARETQYF. The DNA for the CDR3 is TGTGCCAGCAGCCCCGCCCGAGAGACCCAGTACTTC. The J gene is TRBJ2-5, the V gene TRBV7-9; D unresolved. Trimming took 5 bases from V and 4 from J, leaving 8 bases between them. CDR3 length: 12 residues. The germline V gene has CDR1 SEHNR and CDR2 FQNEAQ (reference sequence). The full variable domain, with the rest looked up from reference TRBV7-9 and TRBJ2-5, is DTGVSQNPRHKITKRGQNVTFRCDPISEHNRLYWYRQTLGQGPEFLTYFQNEAQLEKSRLLSDRFSAERPKGSFSTLEIQRTEQGDSAMYLCASSPARETQYFGPGTRLLVL.